A selection of T cell receptor beta chains follows, all from one sample in a study of blood T cells in healthy people across ages. TCRdb reprocessed the 5' RACE reads with MiXCR, giving one entry per CDR3 protein. The sample includes 600,000 or so distinct CDR3 sequences, less than 60% seen only once; the top ten take around 23%. The sample comprised blood. These TCRs come from a man older than 75 in good health. The CDR3 runs from the conserved cysteine through the conserved F or W. A D gene is named only where the DNA matches it firmly. Rows give clone size only sometimes, using once, few, many, or a class for an expanded clone.

V gene: TRBV20-1
J gene: TRBJ1-4
clone size: few
D gene: -
CDR3 protein: CSARYPQGGEKLFF
CDR3 DNA: TGCAGTGCTAGATACCCACAGGGAGGGGAAAAACTGTTTTTT

V gene: TRBV29-1
J gene: TRBJ2-7
clone size: -
D gene: -
CDR3 protein: CSVRLPSYEQYF
CDR3 DNA: TGCAGCGTTCGGCTCCCCTCCTACGAGCAGTACTTC

V gene: TRBV20-1
J gene: TRBJ1-2
clone size: -
D gene: -
CDR3 protein: CSVTRTAANYGYTF
CDR3 DNA: TGCAGTGTCACCAGGACGGCAGCTAACTATGGCTACACCTTC

V gene: TRBV7-2
J gene: TRBJ1-6
clone size: -
D gene: -
CDR3 protein: CASSPKSSYNSPLHF
CDR3 DNA: TGTGCCAGCAGCCCCAAGAGCTCCTATAATTCACCCCTCCACTTT

V gene: TRBV7-3
J gene: TRBJ2-3
clone size: many
D gene: -
CDR3 protein: CASSLSLRTSTDTQYF
CDR3 DNA: TGTGCCAGCAGCTTATCTTTGCGGACTAGCACAGATACGCAGTATTTT

V gene: TRBV4-1
J gene: TRBJ2-3
clone size: -
D gene: TRBD2
CDR3 protein: CASSQGIPAGSADTQYF
CDR3 DNA: TGCGCCAGCAGCCAAGGGATTCCAGCGGGGTCGGCAGATACGCAGTATTTT

V gene: TRBV20-1
J gene: TRBJ2-7
clone size: -
D gene: -
CDR3 protein: CSAKSLASLPWEQYF
CDR3 DNA: TGCAGTGCTAAATCTCTAGCGAGCCTTCCTTGGGAGCAGTACTTC

V gene: TRBV6-5
J gene: TRBJ2-5
clone size: -
D gene: TRBD2
CDR3 protein: CASSYSIWASGGLQETQYF
CDR3 DNA: TGTGCCAGCAGTTACTCTATCTGGGCTAGCGGGGGGTTACAAGAGACCCAGTACTTC

V gene: TRBV4-2
J gene: TRBJ2-5
clone size: -
D gene: -
CDR3 protein: CASSQGLRRETQYF
CDR3 DNA: TGTGCCAGCAGCCAAGGATTACGTCGGGAGACCCAGTACTTC

V gene: TRBV7-9
J gene: TRBJ2-1
clone size: -
D gene: TRBD2
CDR3 protein: CASSLIAGVTFNEQFF
CDR3 DNA: TGTGCCAGCAGCTTAATTGCGGGGGTTACGTTCAATGAGCAGTTCTTC

V gene: TRBV20-1
J gene: TRBJ2-7
clone size: -
D gene: TRBD1
CDR3 protein: CSARGGWSYEQYF
CDR3 DNA: TGCAGTGCCCGAGGGGGCTGGTCCTACGAGCAGTACTTC

V gene: TRBV7-2
J gene: TRBJ2-5
clone size: -
D gene: TRBD1
CDR3 protein: CASRPRDRGLETQYF
CDR3 DNA: TGTGCCAGCAGGCCCCGGGACAGGGGACTAGAGACCCAGTACTTC

V gene: TRBV4-3
J gene: TRBJ2-1
clone size: -
D gene: -
CDR3 protein: CASSQGFGFAYNEQFF
CDR3 DNA: TGCGCCAGCAGCCAAGGGTTCGGCTTCGCCTACAATGAGCAGTTCTTC

V gene: TRBV10-3
J gene: TRBJ1-2
clone size: -
D gene: TRBD1
CDR3 protein: CAITPEGQGAQDYGYTF
CDR3 DNA: TGTGCCATCACCCCAGAGGGACAGGGGGCACAGGACTATGGCTACACCTTC

V gene: TRBV5-1
J gene: TRBJ2-7
clone size: few
D gene: TRBD2
CDR3 protein: CASSMGLAGGSSYEQYF
CDR3 DNA: TGCGCCAGCAGCATGGGACTAGCGGGAGGCAGCTCCTACGAGCAGTACTTC

V gene: TRBV6-6
J gene: TRBJ1-2
clone size: many
D gene: TRBD1
CDR3 protein: CASSKQGDYGYTF
CDR3 DNA: TGTGCCAGCAGTAAGCAGGGGGACTATGGCTACACCTTC

V gene: TRBV6-6
J gene: TRBJ2-7
clone size: many
D gene: -
CDR3 protein: CASKFTGSSYEQYF
CDR3 DNA: TGTGCCAGCAAATTTACAGGGTCCTCCTACGAGCAGTACTTC

V gene: TRBV25-1
J gene: TRBJ2-1
clone size: -
D gene: -
CDR3 protein: CASSEEYRPYNEQFF
CDR3 DNA: TGTGCCAGCAGTGAAGAGTACAGGCCCTACAATGAGCAGTTCTTC

V gene: TRBV6-5
J gene: TRBJ2-1
clone size: many
D gene: TRBD2
CDR3 protein: CASSPPPGRGDNEQFF
CDR3 DNA: TGTGCCAGCAGTCCCCCCCCCGGCCGGGGGGACAATGAGCAGTTCTTC

V gene: TRBV6-1
J gene: TRBJ1-1
clone size: -
D gene: -
CDR3 protein: CASSELAAEAFF
CDR3 DNA: TGTGCCAGCAGTGAACTGGCAGCTGAAGCTTTCTTT

V gene: TRBV7-2
J gene: TRBJ2-7
clone size: few
D gene: TRBD2
CDR3 protein: CASSLRGNSYEQYF
CDR3 DNA: TGTGCCAGCAGCTTGCGGGGGAACTCCTACGAGCAGTACTTC

V gene: TRBV4-2
J gene: TRBJ1-5
clone size: few
D gene: -
CDR3 protein: CASSQVGKDASNQPQHF
CDR3 DNA: TGTGCCAGCAGCCAAGTGGGGAAAGATGCCAGCAATCAGCCCCAGCATTTT

V gene: TRBV7-3
J gene: TRBJ2-4
clone size: -
D gene: TRBD1
CDR3 protein: CASSRDRGKNIQYF
CDR3 DNA: TGCGCCAGCAGCAGGGACAGGGGCAAAAACATTCAGTACTTC

V gene: TRBV2
J gene: TRBJ2-7
clone size: few
D gene: -
CDR3 protein: CAAVAWAGSLSPYEQYF
CDR3 DNA: TGTGCCGCCGTCGCGTGGGCAGGGTCTCTAAGCCCCTACGAGCAGTACTTC

V gene: TRBV12-3/TRBV12-4
J gene: TRBJ1-6
clone size: -
D gene: -
CDR3 protein: CASIHYAYKSAPLHF
CDR3 DNA: TGTGCCAGCATCCATTACGCCTACAAGTCGGCACCCCTCCACTTT

V gene: TRBV20-1
J gene: TRBJ1-2
clone size: -
D gene: -
CDR3 protein: CSASLTANYGYTF
CDR3 DNA: TGCAGTGCTAGTCTGACAGCTAACTATGGCTACACCTTC

V gene: TRBV18
J gene: TRBJ1-1
clone size: once
D gene: -
CDR3 protein: CASSDRQSRWDTEAFF
CDR3 DNA: TGTGCCAGCTCAGATAGACAGTCCCGCTGGGACACTGAAGCTTTCTTT

V gene: TRBV28
J gene: TRBJ2-4
clone size: -
D gene: TRBD2
CDR3 protein: CASFPGTSWAKNIQYF
CDR3 DNA: TGTGCCAGCTTTCCCGGGACTAGCTGGGCCAAAAACATTCAGTACTTC